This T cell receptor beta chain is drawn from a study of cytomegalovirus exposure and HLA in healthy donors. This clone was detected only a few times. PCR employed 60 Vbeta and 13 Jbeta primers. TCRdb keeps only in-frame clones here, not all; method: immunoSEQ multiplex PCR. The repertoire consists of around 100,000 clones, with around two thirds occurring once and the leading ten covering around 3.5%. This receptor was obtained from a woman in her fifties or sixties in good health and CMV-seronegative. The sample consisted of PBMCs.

For the CDR3, the DNA is TGCGCCAGCAGTGGAGGGAGACGGCAAGAGACCCAGTACTTC. It specifies CASSGGRRQETQYF. J is TRBJ2-5 and V is TRBV10-2, with D possibly matching TRBD2 (5 bases). The CDR3 has 14 residues. The V gene lost 4 bases and the J gene lost 2 bases, with 11 bases spanning the gap. Germline loops: CDR1 WSHSY, CDR2 SAAADI.